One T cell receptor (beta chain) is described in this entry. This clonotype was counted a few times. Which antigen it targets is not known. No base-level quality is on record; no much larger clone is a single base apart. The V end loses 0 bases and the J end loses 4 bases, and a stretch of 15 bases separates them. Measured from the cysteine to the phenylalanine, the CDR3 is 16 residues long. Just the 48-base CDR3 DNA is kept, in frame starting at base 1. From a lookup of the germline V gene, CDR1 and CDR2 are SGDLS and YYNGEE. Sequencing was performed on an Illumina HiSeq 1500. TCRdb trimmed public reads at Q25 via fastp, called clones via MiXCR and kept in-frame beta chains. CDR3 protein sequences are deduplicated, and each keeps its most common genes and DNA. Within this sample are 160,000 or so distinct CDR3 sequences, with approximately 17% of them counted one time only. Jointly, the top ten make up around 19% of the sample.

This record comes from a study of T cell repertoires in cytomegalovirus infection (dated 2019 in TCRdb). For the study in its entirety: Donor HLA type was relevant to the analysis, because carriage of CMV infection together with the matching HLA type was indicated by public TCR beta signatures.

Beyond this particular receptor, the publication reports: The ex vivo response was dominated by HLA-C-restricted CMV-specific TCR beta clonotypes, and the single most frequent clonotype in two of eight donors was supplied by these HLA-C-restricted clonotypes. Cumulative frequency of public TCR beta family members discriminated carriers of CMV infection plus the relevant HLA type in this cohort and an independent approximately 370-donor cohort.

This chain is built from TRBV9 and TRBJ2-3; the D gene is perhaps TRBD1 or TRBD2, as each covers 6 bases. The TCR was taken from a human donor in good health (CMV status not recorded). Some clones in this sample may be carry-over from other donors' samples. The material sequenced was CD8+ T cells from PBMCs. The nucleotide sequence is TGTGCCAGCAGCGTAGCAACAGGGAGGTCCCCAGATACGCAGTATTTT. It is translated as CASSVATGRSPDTQYF. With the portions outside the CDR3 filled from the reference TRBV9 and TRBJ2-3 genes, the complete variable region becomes DSGVTQTPKHLITATGQRVTLRCSPRSGDLSVYWYQQSLDQGLQFLIQYYNGEERAKGNILERFSAQQFPDLHSELNLSSLELGDSALYFCASSVATGRSPDTQYFGPGTRLTVL.